Listed below are T cell receptor beta chains from one sample, sequenced in a study of Graves' ophthalmopathy and Graves' hyperthyroidism. TCRdb independently ran MiXCR on the multiplex PCR reads; one entry per CDR3 protein. The data show hundreds of thousands of distinct CDR3 sequences, 35% to 50% seen once. The specimen sequenced was peripheral blood. All receptors come from an adult man with Graves' ophthalmopathy. CDR3s include the opening cysteine and the closing phenylalanine or tryptophan. Each record gives: D gene, clone size, V gene, J gene, CDR3 DNA, CDR3 protein. D genes are given only for firm matches. Clone sizes are given selectively: once, few, many, or a class where the clone is expanded.

>-|-|TRBV6-6|TRBJ2-7
TGTGCCAGCAGTCCTGACAACGCCTACGAGCAGTACTTC
CASSPDNAYEQYF
>-|many|TRBV5-8|TRBJ1-2
TGTGCCAGCAGCGTGGACAGCTACTATGGCTACACCTTC
CASSVDSYYGYTF
>-|-|TRBV25-1|TRBJ2-7
TGTGCCAGCGGCTGGACAGCGACCTACGAGCAGTACTTC
CASGWTATYEQYF
>-|-|TRBV19|TRBJ1-2
TGTGCCAGCAGCTTGAGCGGGGCAGGGGACTACTATGGCTACACCTTC
CASSLSGAGDYYGYTF
>-|-|TRBV25-1|TRBJ1-3
TGTGCCAGCAGCGAATTGACCGCTTTCTCTGGAAACACCATATATTTT
CASSELTAFSGNTIYF
>-|few|TRBV4-1|TRBJ1-5
TGCGCCAGCAGCCAAATACACATTAGCAATCAGCCCCAGCATTTT
CASSQIHISNQPQHF
>TRBD1|-|TRBV29-1|TRBJ2-5
TGCAGCGTTGGGGCAGGGGGCGCATTAGAGACCCAGTACTTC
CSVGAGGALETQYF
>TRBD2|-|TRBV25-1|TRBJ2-3
TGTGCCAGCAGTGAAGGAGCGGGAGTGTGGGATACGCAGTATTTT
CASSEGAGVWDTQYF
>-|many|TRBV19|TRBJ1-6
TGTGCCAGTAGCCCCGACGGGGATCCACCCCTCCACTTT
CASSPDGDPPLHF
>TRBD2|many|TRBV14|TRBJ2-5
TGTGCCAGCAGCCAGGGTTCCGCGGGAGTAACTCCCCCCCAAGAGACCCAGTACTTC
CASSQGSAGVTPPQETQYF
>-|-|TRBV15|TRBJ2-6
TGTGCCACCAGCAGTCTGGATGGGGCCAACGTCCTGACTTTC
CATSSLDGANVLTF
>-|many|TRBV5-6|TRBJ2-7
TGTGCCAGCAGCTTGGACTACCTCCGGGACGAGCAGTACTTC
CASSLDYLRDEQYF
>-|many|TRBV7-8|TRBJ1-1
TGTGCCAGCAGCTCCGACCCGAGGGACGAAGCTTTCTTT
CASSSDPRDEAFF
>TRBD2|-|TRBV29-1|TRBJ2-1
TGCAGCGCCGGGACTAGCGGGGGGGCTGAGCAGTTCTTC
CSAGTSGGAEQFF
>-|many|TRBV4-3|TRBJ1-4
TGCGCCAGCAGCCAAGAGCCAGGGTTTAATGAAAAACTGTTTTTT
CASSQEPGFNEKLFF
>-|once|TRBV10-3|TRBJ1-5
TGTGCCATCAGTGAGTGGGACGGAGCCTTCAATCAGCCCCAGCATTTT
CAISEWDGAFNQPQHF
>-|few|TRBV29-1|TRBJ1-2
TGTGCCTCCAAGGGCGGGACCTCAGGGGACTATGGCTACACCTTC
CASKGGTSGDYGYTF
>-|-|TRBV19|TRBJ1-1
TGTGCCAGTAGTCCCCGGACGGTGACCACTGAAGCTTTCTTT
CASSPRTVTTEAFF
>-|few|TRBV2|TRBJ1-4
TGTGCCAGCAGTGAACTGGGGACTAATGAAAAACTGTTTTTT
CASSELGTNEKLFF
>-|-|TRBV14|TRBJ2-7
TGTGCCAGCAGCCAAGATTGGGGGGAGCAGTACTTC
CASSQDWGEQYF
>-|few|TRBV2|TRBJ1-3
TGTGCCAGCACTGACCGGACGGACCTCTCTGGAAACACCATATATTTT
CASTDRTDLSGNTIYF
>-|many|TRBV7-2|TRBJ1-5
TGTGCCAGCAGCTTAGCCTCCTACAGTAATCAGCCCCAGCATTTT
CASSLASYSNQPQHF
>TRBD1|-|TRBV29-1|TRBJ1-4
TGCAGCGCCGGAGGGACAGCGAGGGAAAAACTGTTTTTT
CSAGGTAREKLFF
>-|once|TRBV29-1|TRBJ1-4
TGCAGCGTACAGGCGGGGGGTGAAAAACTGTTTTTT
CSVQAGGEKLFF
>-|-|TRBV2|TRBJ2-5
TGTGCCAGCAGGATGCAGGAGGGGAAAGAGACCCAGTACTTC
CASRMQEGKETQYF
>TRBD2|few|TRBV15|TRBJ2-3
TGTGCCACCAGCACGGCGGGGGAGGGCCCCGATACGCAGTATTTT
CATSTAGEGPDTQYF
>TRBD1|-|TRBV12-5|TRBJ1-2
TGTGCTAGTGGTTTGACAGGGGTGGACTATGGCTACACCTTC
CASGLTGVDYGYTF
>-|many|TRBV10-3|TRBJ1-1
TGTGCCATCAGTGAATACGAGATGAACACTGAAGCTTTCTTT
CAISEYEMNTEAFF
>TRBD2|-|TRBV7-6|TRBJ2-7
TGTGCCAGCAGTGGGACTAGCGGGGCCCTCTACGAGCAGTACTTC
CASSGTSGALYEQYF
>TRBD1|-|TRBV24-1|TRBJ1-2
TGTGCCACCAGTAGAACGACAGGGACCGGGGATGGCTACACCTTC
CATSRTTGTGDGYTF
>-|many|TRBV2|TRBJ1-1
TGTGCCAGCAGTGAGGGGGGCGGTTTGGGCATGAACACTGAAGCTTTCTTT
CASSEGGGLGMNTEAFF
>-|-|TRBV12-3/TRBV12-4|TRBJ1-5
TGTGCCAGCAGTTATAGGGGAGGCAATCAGCCCCAGCATTTT
CASSYRGGNQPQHF
>-|-|TRBV29-1|TRBJ1-2
TGCAGCTTCGATTACAGGGTGCTCGGCGATGGCTACACCTTC
CSFDYRVLGDGYTF
>TRBD1|-|TRBV25-1|TRBJ1-2
TGTGCCAGCGTTGAAGAACTCCGGGTTTCGGGACAGGGACGCGGCTACACCTTC
CASVEELRVSGQGRGYTF
>TRBD2|few|TRBV10-3|TRBJ2-2
TGTGCCAGCAGTGGACTAGCGGGATACACCGGGGAGCTGTTTTTT
CASSGLAGYTGELFF
>TRBD1|-|TRBV6-1|TRBJ1-2
TGTGCCAGCAGGGGCCAGGGGGCTACAGGTTACACCTTC
CASRGQGATGYTF
>-|few|TRBV5-4|TRBJ2-7
TGTGCCAGCAGCTTAGATCCCGCGGTTTTCGAGCAGTACTTC
CASSLDPAVFEQYF
>-|many|TRBV14|TRBJ1-6
TGTGCCAGCAGCCAATTTTACAATCTCTCACCCCTCCACTTT
CASSQFYNLSPLHF
>-|many|TRBV20-1|TRBJ1-1
TGCAGTGCTAGAGGAACAGGCCGCACTGAAGCTTTCTTT
CSARGTGRTEAFF
>-|-|TRBV2|TRBJ1-2
TGTGCCAGCAGCCCTGGGACTGGTCTACGATATGGCTACACCTTC
CASSPGTGLRYGYTF
>TRBD2|few|TRBV20-1|TRBJ2-7
TGCAGTGCTAGGGGCGGGAGAAGTGAGCAGTACTTC
CSARGGRSEQYF
>TRBD1|-|TRBV20-1|TRBJ2-7
TGCAGTGCTGGGACAGGGGGCCTCTACGAGCAGTACTTC
CSAGTGGLYEQYF
>TRBD1|-|TRBV12-5|TRBJ2-5
TGTGCCAGCAGTTTAGGACAGGTGGGGACCCAGTACTTC
CASSLGQVGTQYF
>-|-|TRBV7-2|TRBJ1-3
TGTGCCTGGACCCAACGGGACTCTGGAAACACCATATATTTT
CAWTQRDSGNTIYF
>-|many|TRBV7-2|TRBJ1-4
TGTGCCAGCAGCTTAGCAGGTCCGAACGGTGAAAAACTGTTTTTT
CASSLAGPNGEKLFF
>-|-|TRBV7-7|TRBJ1-5
TGTGCCAGCAGCAACCACCGGACGGAACCGAATCAGCCCCAGCATTTT
CASSNHRTEPNQPQHF
>-|-|TRBV2|TRBJ2-7
TGTGCCAGCCATAGCTGGGCTGAGCAGTACTTC
CASHSWAEQYF
>-|many|TRBV6-1|TRBJ1-1
TGTGCCAGCACTGGACAGCTGAACACTGAAGCTTTCTTT
CASTGQLNTEAFF
>-|many|TRBV2|TRBJ2-7
TGTGCCAGCAGTTCCGCAGGGGGGCCCTACGAGCAGTACTTC
CASSSAGGPYEQYF
>-|-|TRBV6-1|TRBJ2-2
TGTGCCAGCAGTGGCGGGGGCAGGGGAAGGGAGCTGTTTTTT
CASSGGGRGRELFF
>-|many|TRBV7-9|TRBJ2-7
TGTGCCAGCAGCCCATCTTGGGAGCAGTACTTC
CASSPSWEQYF
>-|many|TRBV7-2|TRBJ2-2
TGTGCCAGCAGCTTAGGTGGTAGGCCGTGGGAGCTGTTTTTT
CASSLGGRPWELFF
>-|many|TRBV12-3/TRBV12-4|TRBJ1-4
TGTGCCAGCAGTAGAGGACCCACCGGTAATGAAAAACTGTTTTTT
CASSRGPTGNEKLFF
>-|few|TRBV6-5|TRBJ2-7
TGTGCCAGCAGTGAATACGGGGGAAGTGGAGTCGGGCAGTACTTC
CASSEYGGSGVGQYF
>TRBD1|many|TRBV24-1|TRBJ1-2
TGTGCCACCAGTGCGGGACAGGGGTCAGTGAGCTACACCTTC
CATSAGQGSVSYTF
>-|many|TRBV5-1|TRBJ1-4
TGCGCCAGCAGCTTGTTGATGACGAATACTGCAACTAATGAAAAACTGTTTTTT
CASSLLMTNTATNEKLFF
>-|-|TRBV7-6|TRBJ1-1
TGTGCCAGCAGCTTAAACAGGGCTTGGCCGAAAGCTTTCTTT
CASSLNRAWPKAFF